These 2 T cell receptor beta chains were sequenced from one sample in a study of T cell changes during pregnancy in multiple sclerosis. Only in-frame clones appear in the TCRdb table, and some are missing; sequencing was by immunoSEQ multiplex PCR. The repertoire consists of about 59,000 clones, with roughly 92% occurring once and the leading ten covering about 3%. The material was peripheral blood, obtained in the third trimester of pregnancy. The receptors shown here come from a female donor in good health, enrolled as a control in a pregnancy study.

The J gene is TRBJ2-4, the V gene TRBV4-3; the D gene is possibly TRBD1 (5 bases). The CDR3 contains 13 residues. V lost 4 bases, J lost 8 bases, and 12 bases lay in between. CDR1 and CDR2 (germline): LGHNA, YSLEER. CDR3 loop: CASSRNRGYIQYF. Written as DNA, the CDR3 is TGCGCCAGCAGCCGGAATAGGGGTTACATTCAGTACTTC.

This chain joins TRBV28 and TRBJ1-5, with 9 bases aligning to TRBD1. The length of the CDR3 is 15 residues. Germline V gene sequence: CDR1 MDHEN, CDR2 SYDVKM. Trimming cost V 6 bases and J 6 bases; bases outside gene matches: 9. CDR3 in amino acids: CASSLGTGPSQPQHF. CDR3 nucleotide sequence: TGTGCCAGCAGCCTTGGGACAGGGCCAAGTCAGCCCCAGCATTTT.